This TCR beta chain was found in a study of T cell repertoires in cytomegalovirus infection. Study-level background: Selection of CMV epitopes for the study included recently identified HLA-C-restricted and well-studied HLA-B-restricted ones. CMV infection plus the matching HLA type was flagged by public TCR beta signatures.

From the reads, TCRdb called clonotypes with MiXCR, one entry per CDR3 protein. The sample holds about 340,000 distinct CDR3 sequences, 29% seen once. This clonotype has just a few counts. Its antigen remains unknown. From germline, CDR1 is MDHEN and CDR2 SYDVKM. V lost 2 bases, J lost 3 bases, and 17 bases lay in between. This CDR3 is 17 amino acids long. Whole-study findings and limits: Summed public TCR beta family frequency identified CMV carriers bearing the relevant HLA. HLA-C-restricted, CMV-specific TCR beta clonotypes were dominant ex vivo.

The sequencing used cultured PBMCs, collected from culture after CMV antigen stimulation. The TCR comes from a human donor in good health (CMV status not recorded). Some clones in this sample may be carry-over from other donors' samples. The genes are TRBV28 and TRBJ2-4; possibly TRBD1 for D (6 bases). The CDR3 DNA reads TGTGCCAGCAGTTTAGGCCGGTTCGACAGGATCAAAAACATTCAGTACTTC. Its translation: CASSLGRFDRIKNIQYF.